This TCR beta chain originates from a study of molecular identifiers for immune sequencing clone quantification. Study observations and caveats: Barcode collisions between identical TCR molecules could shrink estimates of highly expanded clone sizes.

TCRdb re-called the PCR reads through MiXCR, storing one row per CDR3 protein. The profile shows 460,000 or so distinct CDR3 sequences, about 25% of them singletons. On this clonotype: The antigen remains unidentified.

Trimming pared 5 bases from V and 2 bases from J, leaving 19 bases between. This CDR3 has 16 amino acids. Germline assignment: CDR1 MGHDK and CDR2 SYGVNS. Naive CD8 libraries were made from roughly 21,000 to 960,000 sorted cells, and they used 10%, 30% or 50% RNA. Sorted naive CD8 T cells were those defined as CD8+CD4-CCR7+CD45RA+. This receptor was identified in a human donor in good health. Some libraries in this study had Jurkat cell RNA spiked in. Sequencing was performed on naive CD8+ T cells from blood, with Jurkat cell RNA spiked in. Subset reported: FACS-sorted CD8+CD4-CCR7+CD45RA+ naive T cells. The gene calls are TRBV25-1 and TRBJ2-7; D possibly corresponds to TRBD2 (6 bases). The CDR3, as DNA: TGTGCCAGCAGTTCCGAGTTTTCGGGACTCACCTACGAGCAGTACTTC. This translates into CASSSEFSGLTYEQYF.